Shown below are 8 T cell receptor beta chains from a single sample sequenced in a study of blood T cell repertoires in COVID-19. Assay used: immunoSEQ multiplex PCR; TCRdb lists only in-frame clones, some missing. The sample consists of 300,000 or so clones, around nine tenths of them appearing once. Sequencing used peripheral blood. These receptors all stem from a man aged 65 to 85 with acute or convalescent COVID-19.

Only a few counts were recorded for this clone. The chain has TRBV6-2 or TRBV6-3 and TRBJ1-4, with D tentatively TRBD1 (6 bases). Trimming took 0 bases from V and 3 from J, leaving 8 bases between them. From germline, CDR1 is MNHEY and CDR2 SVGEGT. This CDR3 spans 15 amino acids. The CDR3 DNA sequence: TGTGCCAGCAGTTACTCGGACAGACCTAATGAAAAACTGTTTTTT. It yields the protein CASSYSDRPNEKLFF.

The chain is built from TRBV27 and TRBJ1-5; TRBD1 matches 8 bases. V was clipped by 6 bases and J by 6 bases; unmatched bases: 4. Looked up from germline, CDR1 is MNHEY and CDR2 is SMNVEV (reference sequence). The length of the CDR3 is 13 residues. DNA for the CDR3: TGTGCCAGCAGCAAGGACAGGGTTCAGCCCCAGCATTTT. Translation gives CASSKDRVQPQHF.

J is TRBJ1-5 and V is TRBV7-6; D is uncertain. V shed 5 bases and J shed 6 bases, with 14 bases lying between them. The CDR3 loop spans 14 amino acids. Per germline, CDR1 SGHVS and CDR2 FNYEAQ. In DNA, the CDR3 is TGTGCCAGCAGCCCCCCCGGGGTTGGTCAGCCCCAGCATTTT. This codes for CASSPPGVGQPQHF.

The CDR3, as DNA: TGTGCCAGCAGTTATGAGGCCCAAGGTCGGGATTCACCCCTCCACTTT. It is translated as CASSYEAQGRDSPLHF. J is TRBJ1-6 and V is TRBV6-5; no reliable D call. V was pared by 3 bases and J by 8 bases, with 17 bases between. Per the germline V gene, CDR1 is MNHEY and CDR2 is SVGAGI. This CDR3 has 16 amino acids.

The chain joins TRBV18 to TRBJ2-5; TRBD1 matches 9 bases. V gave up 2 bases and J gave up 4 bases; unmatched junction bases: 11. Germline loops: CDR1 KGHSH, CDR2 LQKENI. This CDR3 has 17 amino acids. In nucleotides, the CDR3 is TGTGCCAGCTCACCATCACAGGGGGCGGGGCTGGCAGAGACCCAGTACTTC. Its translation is CASSPSQGAGLAETQYF.

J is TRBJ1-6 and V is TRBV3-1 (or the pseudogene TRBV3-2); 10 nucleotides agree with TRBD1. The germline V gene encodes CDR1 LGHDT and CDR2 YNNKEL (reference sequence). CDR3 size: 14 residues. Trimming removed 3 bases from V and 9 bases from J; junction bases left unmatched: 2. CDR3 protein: CASSQGQGLSPLHF. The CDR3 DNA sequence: TGTGCCAGCAGCCAGGGACAGGGGCTTTCACCCCTCCACTTT.

As DNA, the CDR3 is TGTGCCAGCAGCTTAGATACAGACATGAACACTGAAGCTTTCTTT. As protein: CASSLDTDMNTEAFF. The rearrangement uses TRBV7-9 and TRBJ1-1, with D unresolved. V lost 1 base to trimming and J lost 0 bases, with 9 bases between them. CDR1 and CDR2 from the germline V gene are SEHNR and FQNEAQ (reference sequence). The CDR3 covers 15 residues.

CDR3 residues: CASSQDFYAGQNYEQYF. DNA of the CDR3: TGCGCCAGCAGCCAAGATTTCTACGCAGGACAGAACTACGAGCAGTACTTC. The chain combines TRBV4-3 with TRBJ2-7, with D possibly being TRBD1 (6 bases). The germline gives CDR1 LGHNA, CDR2 YSLEER. V was clipped by 0 bases and J by 3 bases, with 18 bases between them. This CDR3 has 17 amino acids.